This T cell receptor beta chain was documented in a study of T cell responses to AZD1222 COVID-19 vaccine. About this clone: As yet, its antigen is unknown.

Only in-frame clones appear in the TCRdb table, and some are missing; sequencing was by immunoSEQ multiplex PCR. The data show some 99,000 clones, roughly 87% seen once. The CDR3 totals 15 residues. V was trimmed by 7 bases and J by 0 bases, leaving 12 bases between them. In germline, CDR1 is MDHEN, CDR2 SYDVKM. Study-wide results and caveats: Scientists sampled the repertoires only once the peak T cell response had passed. It should be noted that donors were predominantly white British and more often female, and clonal diversity was possibly underestimated.

The sequence was collected from an adult in good health. The rearrangement joins TRBV28 to TRBJ1-4, with D possibly being TRBD1 (6 bases). The sample here was peripheral blood, taken on day 0 of MenACWY control vaccination. The CDR3 region has the DNA TGTGCCAGCAATTCAGGGGATGCAACTAATGAAAAACTGTTTTTT. This sequence encodes CASNSGDATNEKLFF.